The present T cell receptor (beta chain) was sequenced within a study of PD-L1 blockade in urothelial cancer. Study at large: The study started patients on atezolizumab in the mid-2010s, giving 1,200 mg intravenously every 3 weeks.

The CDR3 is made up of 15 amino acids. V gave up 5 bases and J gave up 2 bases; unmatched junction bases: 3. Looked up from germline, CDR1 is LNHNV and CDR2 is YYDKDF (reference sequence). The data were produced by immunoSEQ multiplex PCR, yet TCRdb's version contains in-frame clones alone and is incomplete. The sample carries about 52,000 clones, roughly 84% recorded once. The sample was PBMCs, taken around atezolizumab (anti-PD-L1) treatment. V usage is TRBV15 and J usage is TRBJ2-6; 7 nucleotides align to TRBD2. The clonotype was recovered from a man aged 40-55 years with urothelial cancer. The CDR3 is CATSAAGAGANVLTF. CDR3 DNA: TGTGCCACCAGCGCCGCGGGGGCTGGGGCCAACGTCCTGACTTTC.